A single sample gave rise to the 15 T cell receptor beta chains below, sequenced in a study of T-cell reconstitution after alpha-beta-depleted transplantation in children. TCRbeta library preparation incorporated unique molecular identifiers. TCRdb processed the PCR reads anew with MiXCR; each CDR3 protein has one entry. The sample yields more than 500,000 distinct CDR3 sequences, about an eighth seen once. Material: PBMCs, mostly from graft donor cells, obtained 180 days after TCRalphabeta/CD19-depleted stem cell transplant. The origin of the receptors is a female patient aged 2-9 years who had a stem cell transplant for aplastic anemia, so the T cells may come from the graft donor.

This clonotype appeared a few times. The V and J genes are TRBV4-3 and TRBJ2-2, with 9 bases identical to TRBD2. CDR3 length: 15 amino acids. V was clipped by 1 base and J by 5 bases; unmatched bases: 2. The germline V gene encodes CDR1 LGHNA and CDR2 YSLEER. The DNA of the CDR3 is TGCGCCAGCAGCCAAGGGACTAGCGTAACCGGGGAGCTGTTTTTT. Residues: CASSQGTSVTGELFF.

This chain connects TRBV29-1 to TRBJ1-2; TRBD1 matches at 12 bases. Germline assignment: CDR1 SQVTM and CDR2 ANQGSEA. V dropped 7 bases and J dropped 0; count of bases not matched to a gene: 9. The CDR3 contains 16 residues. Written as DNA, the CDR3 is TGCAGCGCCAGCCAGGGACAGGGGGCCCCTAACTATGGCTACACCTTC. Translated, it gives CSASQGQGAPNYGYTF.

There are many counts of this clonotype. The chain uses TRBV28 and TRBJ1-5; 8 positions agree with TRBD1. After removal of 7 bases from V and 6 bases from J, the junction contained 8 bases not matched to a gene. The CDR3 is 14 amino acids. Germline V gene lookup returns CDR1 MDHEN and CDR2 SYDVKM. In nucleotides, the CDR3 is TGTGCCAGCATCCGAACAGGGGGTGGTCAGCCCCAGCATTTT. This gives the protein CASIRTGGGQPQHF. The complete variable domain, with remaining parts taken from reference TRBV28 and TRBJ1-5, reads DVKVTQSSRYLVKRTGEKVFLECVQDMDHENMFWYRQDPGLGLRLIYFSYDVKMKEKGDIPEGYSVSREKKERFSLILESASTNQTSMYLCASIRTGGGQPQHFGDGTRLSIL.

This clonotype has just a few counts. The V and J genes are TRBV28 and TRBJ2-7, with 7 bases that match TRBD1. Trimming at V came to 5 bases and at J to 3 bases, leaving 7 bases not matched to a gene. CDR1 is MDHEN, CDR2 SYDVKM, per germline. The CDR3 runs 14 residues. The CDR3 region has the DNA TGTGCCAGCAGTCCGACAGGGTCACGCTACGAGCAGTACTTC. Translated, it gives CASSPTGSRYEQYF.

This clonotype was detected only a few times. This chain links TRBV11-1 with TRBJ2-1, with TRBD2 matching 9 bases. From germline, CDR1 is SGHAT and CDR2 FQDESV (reference sequence). The CDR3 has 18 amino acids. V was clipped by 7 bases and J by 5 bases; unmatched bases: 18. This CDR3 is CASTPQRLADRKDNEQFF. CDR3 coding DNA: TGTGCCAGCACCCCTCAGAGACTAGCGGACCGGAAGGACAATGAGCAGTTCTTC.

This clonotype appeared many times. The gene calls are TRBV29-1 and TRBJ2-2; TRBD1 aligns across 8 bases. The CDR3 is made up of 14 amino acids. Germline values: CDR1 SQVTM, CDR2 ANQGSEA. The V gene end was trimmed by 4 bases and the J gene end by 6 bases; junction bases not matched to a gene: 7. CDR3 nucleotides: TGCAGCGTTGTTGGACAGGGCGTGTCCGGGGAGCTGTTTTTT. Amino acid sequence: CSVVGQGVSGELFF.

Worth noting for this clonotype: One junction end does not reproduce the germline sequence, and a read error may be involved. The chain employs TRBV7-9 and TRBJ1-4; 9 bases are a match to TRBD1. Germline CDR1 and CDR2: SEHNR and FQNEAQ (reference sequence). The CDR3 consists of 15 residues. The CDR3 loop reads CASSDRDRANEKLFF. DNA for the CDR3: TGTGCCAGCAGCGACCGGGACAGGGCTAACGAAAAACTGTTTTTT.

The chain is built from TRBV25-1 and TRBJ2-1, with TRBD2 matching 11 bases. The J segment lost 0 bases and the V segment lost 3 bases, leaving 4 bases of the junction unmatched. The CDR3 length is 17 residues. Germline V gives CDR1 MGHDK, CDR2 SYGVNS. The CDR3 DNA is TGTGCCAGCAGTGATCCGGGACTAGCGGACTCCTACAATGAGCAGTTCTTC. Its protein product is CASSDPGLADSYNEQFF.

This clonotype was detected only a few times. DNA of the CDR3: TGTGCCAGCAGTCAACAGCGGGAGGTCGGCGAGCAGTACTTC. This encodes CASSQQREVGEQYF. The chain has TRBV6-2 or TRBV6-3 and TRBJ2-7, with TRBD2 identical over 9 bases. CDR3 length: 14 amino acids. From germline, CDR1 is MNHEY and CDR2 SVGEGT. V lost 5 bases and J lost 6; bases outside the gene matches: 8.

The chain is built from TRBV3-1 and TRBJ1-2; D is unclear. This CDR3 has 14 amino acids. CDR1 is LGHDT, CDR2 YNNKEL, per germline (reference sequence). V lost 1 base and J lost 3, with 9 bases in between. Here the CDR3 reads CASSQAGWDYGYTF. For the CDR3, the DNA is TGTGCCAGCAGCCAAGCCGGATGGGACTATGGCTACACCTTC.

This chain uses TRBV14 with TRBJ1-6; possible D gene TRBD1, 5 bases. The germline CDR1 and CDR2 sequences are SGHDN and FVKESK. CDR3 length equals 16 residues. V gave up 3 bases and J gave up 7 bases, with 16 bases separating them. The CDR3 coding sequence is TGTGCCAGCAGCCATACTCCGACAGTCTTAAATTCACCCCTCCACTTT. This codes for CASSHTPTVLNSPLHF. The entire variable domain, with the rest obtained from reference TRBV14 and TRBJ1-6, is as follows: EAGVTQFPSHSVIEKGQTVTLRCDPISGHDNLYWYRRVMGKEIKFLLHFVKESKQDESGMPNNRFLAERTGGTYSTLKVQPAELEDSGVYFCASSHTPTVLNSPLHFGNGTRLTVT.

V is TRBV7-2 and J is TRBJ2-3, with TRBD2 matching 11 bases. The germline V gene has CDR1 SGHTA and CDR2 FQGNSA. The CDR3 extends over 15 amino acids. CDR3 nucleotide sequence: TGTGCTACCCTACTAGCGGGAGTAGGCACAGATACGCAGTATTTT. Translated, it gives CATLLAGVGTDTQYF.

This clonotype occurred once. This rearrangement joins TRBV7-2 to TRBJ2-7; D assignment may be TRBD1 or TRBD2 (5 bases each). This CDR3 spans 15 amino acids. Trimming removed 5 bases at V and 0 bases at J, with 14 bases between. Per germline, CDR1 SGHTA and CDR2 FQGNSA. The CDR3 spells CASSIYSGSSYEQYF. The CDR3 coding sequence is TGTGCCAGCAGCATTTATTCAGGGAGCTCCTACGAGCAGTACTTC. The variable domain in full, with the rest retrieved from reference TRBV7-2 and TRBJ2-7, is GAGVSQSPSNKVTEKGKDVELRCDPISGHTALYWYRQSLGQGLEFLIYFQGNSAPDKSGLPSDRFSAERTGGSVSTLTIQRTQQEDSAVYLCASSIYSGSSYEQYFGPGTRLTVT.

This rearrangement joins TRBV19 to TRBJ2-5; D possibly corresponds to TRBD1 (6 bases). This CDR3 has 14 amino acids. In germline, CDR1 is LNHDA, CDR2 SQIVND (reference sequence). V was shortened by 3 bases and J by 5 bases, with 13 bases between the two germline ends. The CDR3 sequence is CASSILLGAETQYF. The CDR3 DNA sequence: TGTGCCAGTAGTATTCTTTTGGGGGCGGAGACCCAGTACTTC.

This clonotype was counted many times. The chain carries TRBV9 and TRBJ2-2; no reliable D call. V was trimmed by 0 bases and J by 1 base, leaving 4 bases between them. CDR1 is SGDLS and CDR2 is YYNGEE in the germline V gene. CDR3 length: 14 residues. The CDR3 nucleotides read TGTGCCAGCAGCGTAGCCGGGAACACCGGGGAGCTGTTTTTT. It encodes CASSVAGNTGELFF. The complete variable domain, with remaining parts taken from reference TRBV9 and TRBJ2-2, reads DSGVTQTPKHLITATGQRVTLRCSPRSGDLSVYWYQQSLDQGLQFLIQYYNGEERAKGNILERFSAQQFPDLHSELNLSSLELGDSALYFCASSVAGNTGELFFGEGSRLTVL.